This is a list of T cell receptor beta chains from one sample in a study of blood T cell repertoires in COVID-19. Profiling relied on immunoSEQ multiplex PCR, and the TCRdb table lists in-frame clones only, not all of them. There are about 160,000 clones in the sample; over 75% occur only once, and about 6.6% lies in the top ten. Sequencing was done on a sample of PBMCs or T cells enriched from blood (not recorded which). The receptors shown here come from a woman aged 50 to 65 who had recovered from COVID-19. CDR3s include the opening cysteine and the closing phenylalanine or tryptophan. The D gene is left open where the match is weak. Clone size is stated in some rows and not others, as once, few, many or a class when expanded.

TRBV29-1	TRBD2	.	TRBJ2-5	CSVDRRGGTETQYF	TGCAGCGTTGATCGGCGGGGGGGCACAGAGACCCAGTACTTC
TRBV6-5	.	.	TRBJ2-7	CASTHDLNYEQYF	TGTGCCAGTACCCACGACTTAAACTACGAGCAGTACTTC
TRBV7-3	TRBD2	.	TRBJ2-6	CASTSGGGAGANVLTF	TGTGCCAGCACCTCGGGGGGAGGGGCTGGGGCCAACGTCCTGACTTTC
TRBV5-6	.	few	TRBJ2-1	CASSLGAGGQFF	TGTGCCAGCAGCTTAGGAGCCGGAGGGCAGTTCTTC
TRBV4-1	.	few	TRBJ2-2	CASSQARVPGELFF	TGCGCCAGCAGCCAAGCGAGGGTCCCCGGGGAGCTGTTTTTT
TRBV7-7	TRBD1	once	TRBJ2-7	CASSLAQGANYEQYF	TGTGCTAGCAGCTTAGCTCAGGGGGCCAACTACGAGCAGTACTTC
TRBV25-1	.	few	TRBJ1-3	CASSRNSGSGNTIYF	TGTGCCAGCAGTCGAAATAGCGGGTCTGGAAACACCATATATTTT
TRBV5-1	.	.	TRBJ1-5	CASSFGGSNQPQHF	TGCGCCAGCAGCTTTGGCGGGAGCAATCAGCCCCAGCATTTT
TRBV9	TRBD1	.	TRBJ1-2	CASSPGQAKYGYTF	TGTGCCAGCAGCCCGGGACAGGCGAAGTATGGCTACACCTTC
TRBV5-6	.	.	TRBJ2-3	CASSWGVGGTDTQYF	TGTGCCAGCAGCTGGGGGGTCGGAGGCACAGATACGCAGTATTTT
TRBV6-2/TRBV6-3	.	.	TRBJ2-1	CASSSPAAGYNEQFF	TGTGCCAGCAGTTCCCCGGCAGCCGGGTACAATGAGCAGTTCTTC
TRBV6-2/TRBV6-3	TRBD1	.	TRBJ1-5	CASSYRGQPNQPQHF	TGTGCCAGCAGTTATCGGGGACAGCCAAATCAGCCCCAGCATTTT
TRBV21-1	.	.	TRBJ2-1	CASSKVRGERVNEQFF	TGTGCCAGCAGCAAAGTTCGGGGGGAGCGGGTCAATGAGCAGTTCTTC
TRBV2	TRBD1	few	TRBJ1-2	CASSARQGARGYTF	TGTGCCAGCAGTGCCCGACAGGGGGCGCGGGGCTACACCTTC
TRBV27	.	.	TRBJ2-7	CASKSGAYEQYF	TGTGCCAGCAAATCAGGGGCCTACGAGCAGTACTTC
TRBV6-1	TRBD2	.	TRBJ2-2	CASSEIAGGPTINTGELFF	TGTGCCAGCAGTGAAATAGCGGGGGGGCCGACCATTAACACCGGGGAGCTGTTTTTT
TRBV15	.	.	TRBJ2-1	CATSRDTGGLYNEQFF	TGTGCCACCAGCAGAGATACCGGGGGACTGTACAATGAGCAGTTCTTC
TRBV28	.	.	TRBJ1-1	CASSTPGVSMNTEAFF	TGTGCCAGCAGCACCCCAGGGGTCAGCATGAACACTGAAGCTTTCTTT
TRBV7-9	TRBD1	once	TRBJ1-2	CASSLGQASNYGYTF	TGTGCCAGCAGCTTGGGACAGGCTTCGAACTATGGCTACACCTTC
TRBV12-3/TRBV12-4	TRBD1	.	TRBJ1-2	CASSLGQYYGYTF	TGTGCCAGCAGTTTGGGACAGTACTATGGCTACACCTTC
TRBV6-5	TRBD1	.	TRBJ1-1	CASSYSTGVRAEAFF	TGTGCCAGCAGTTACTCAACAGGGGTGAGGGCTGAAGCTTTCTTT
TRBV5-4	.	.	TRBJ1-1	CASSPPRGGNTEAFF	TGTGCCAGCAGCCCCCCGCGGGGGGGGAACACTGAAGCTTTCTTT
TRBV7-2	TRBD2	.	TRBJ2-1	CASSSPTSGGGSHNEQFF	TGTGCCAGCAGCTCTCCTACTAGCGGGGGGGGGTCCCACAATGAGCAGTTCTTC
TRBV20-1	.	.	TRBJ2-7	CSALQGYEQYF	TGCAGTGCTTTACAGGGCTACGAGCAGTACTTC